This TCR beta chain was sequenced for a study of Ad26.COV2.S vaccination and SARS-CoV-2 variants. The wider study: Enrollment placed the donor in the COV1001 Ad26.COV2.S trial arm. Recipients of Ad26.COV2.S got it intramuscularly, once or twice 56 days apart.

Treatment in this sample: roughly 18 received Ad26.COV2.S at low or high dose, single or two shots; roughly five received placebo; per-sample allocation not given. Day 63 following the first vaccine or placebo injection was when the samples were taken. Spike of the Wuhan-strain SARS-CoV-2 was expressed by an Ad26 vector, which formed the vaccine. Clones were sequenced by immunoSEQ multiplex PCR, and TCRdb holds only the in-frame ones, with some missing. The sample lists fewer than 500,000 clones, 85% to 90% occurring once. CDR3 length: 15 residues. After removal of 5 bases from V and 7 bases from J, the junction contained 7 bases not matched to a gene. The germline V gene has CDR1 MDHEN and CDR2 SYDVKM.

The material sequenced was peripheral blood, taken in a trial of Ad26.COV2.S vaccine versus placebo. The TCR sequence derives from a person aged 18-65 years who received the Ad26.COV2.S COVID-19 vaccine or a placebo. The chain combines TRBV28 with TRBJ1-6; 8 bases line up with TRBD1. CDR3 region: CASSPQDRENSPLHF. DNA for the CDR3: TGTGCCAGCAGTCCTCAGGACAGGGAGAATTCACCCCTCCACTTT.